These T cell receptor beta chains were read from a single sample in a study of T cell responses to AZD1222 COVID-19 vaccine. The repertoire was sequenced with immunoSEQ multiplex PCR; TCRdb's copy has only in-frame clones and lacks some. The sample gives under 200,000 clones, around nine tenths of which show up once; approximately 4.3% is in the top ten. The source was peripheral blood, collected 28 days after the second AZD1222 dose. These TCRs come from an adult who received the AZD1222 COVID-19 vaccine. Each CDR3 is given with its conserved first and last residue. A D gene is named only where the DNA matches it firmly. Some rows have no size entry. The others give once, few or many, or a class for an expanded clone.

V gene	D gene	clone size	J gene	CDR3 DNA	CDR3 protein
TRBV3-1/TRBV3-2	NA	NA	TRBJ1-2	TGTGCCAGCAGCCAAAGGGGGGCTGGCTACACCTTC	CASSQRGAGYTF
TRBV7-9	TRBD2	few	TRBJ2-3	TGTGCCAGCAGCCCCCGCGGTTATAGCGGGGGTAACAGCACAGATACGCAGTATTTT	CASSPRGYSGGNSTDTQYF
TRBV7-8	TRBD2	NA	TRBJ2-7	TGTGCCAGCACCGAACTAGCGGTCTACGAGCAGTACTTC	CASTELAVYEQYF
TRBV3-1/TRBV3-2	NA	NA	TRBJ1-1	TGTGCCAGCAGCCAAGACGGGGGGCTGAACACTGAAGCTTTCTTT	CASSQDGGLNTEAFF
TRBV6-5	NA	few	TRBJ1-1	TGTGCCAGCAGGTCCGGGACCCCTGACACTGAAGCTTTCTTT	CASRSGTPDTEAFF
TRBV14	NA	NA	TRBJ1-2	TGTGCAAGCGCGGCCTCTCCCACTAACTATGGCTACACCTTC	CASAASPTNYGYTF
TRBV2	TRBD1	NA	TRBJ1-2	TGTGCCAGCAGTCTGGGACAGGGGGCATATGGCTACACCTTC	CASSLGQGAYGYTF
TRBV2	NA	NA	TRBJ2-6	TGTGCCAGCAATGTTATTGGGGATCTGTCTTTC	CASNVIGDLSF
TRBV5-4	NA	NA	TRBJ2-5	TGTGCCAGCAAGGGGCAGGACCAAGAGACCCAGTACTTC	CASKGQDQETQYF
TRBV28	NA	NA	TRBJ1-4	TGTGCCAGCAGAAGACGGCCTTACAGGGAAGAGATCGAAAAACTGTTTTTT	CASRRRPYREEIEKLFF
TRBV18	NA	NA	TRBJ1-4	TGTGCCAGCTCACCGCAAGACTTTGAAAAACTGTTTTTT	CASSPQDFEKLFF
TRBV5-4	NA	NA	TRBJ1-4	TGTGCCAGCAGCAACCCAGGTGGGGGTAATGAAAAACTGTTTTTT	CASSNPGGGNEKLFF
TRBV20-1	NA	NA	TRBJ1-5	TGCAGTGCTAGTGGGGGGCCCTGGCCGGATCAGCCCCAGCATTTT	CSASGGPWPDQPQHF
TRBV9	NA	once	TRBJ2-5	TGTGCCAGCAGCGTAGGGGCAGCCAACGGGGAGACCCAGTACTTC	CASSVGAANGETQYF
TRBV2	TRBD1	NA	TRBJ1-6	TGTGCCAGCAGTGACAGGGACAGTAGTTCACCCCTCCACTTT	CASSDRDSSSPLHF
TRBV10-3	NA	once	TRBJ1-4	TGTGCCATCAGGGGGACGGGAGCTGGCGAAAAACTGTTTTTT	CAIRGTGAGEKLFF
TRBV2	NA	NA	TRBJ1-4	TGTGCCAGCAGGGCCACCGGGACGGATGAAAAACTGTTTTTT	CASRATGTDEKLFF
TRBV7-8	TRBD2	once	TRBJ2-1	TGTGCCAGCAGCCGAGGGACTAGCTGGGGCAATGAGCAGTTCTTC	CASSRGTSWGNEQFF
TRBV7-6	TRBD1	NA	TRBJ1-4	TGTGCCAGCAGCCGAGGGGGCATGGGTAATGAAAAACTGTTTTTT	CASSRGGMGNEKLFF
TRBV5-6	NA	NA	TRBJ1-1	TGTGCCAGCAGCTCGACAGGAGTTAACACTGAAGCTTTCTTT	CASSSTGVNTEAFF
TRBV7-8	TRBD1	NA	TRBJ1-5	TGTGCCAGCAGCTCGCAGGGGGCAGGGAGCAATCAGCCCCAGCATTTT	CASSSQGAGSNQPQHF
TRBV7-9	TRBD1	NA	TRBJ2-7	TGTGCCAGCAGCTTATCTTTTGTGACAGGGGGGAACGAGCAGTACTTC	CASSLSFVTGGNEQYF